The rows below give T cell receptor beta chains drawn from one sample of a study of cytomegalovirus exposure and HLA in healthy donors. The protocol was immunoSEQ multiplex PCR, while the TCRdb copy is restricted to in-frame clones and leaves out a portion. The sample yields about 160,000 clones, 75% to 80% seen once. Sample: PBMCs. The receptor set was obtained from a woman in her thirties or forties in good health and CMV-seronegative. The CDR3 runs from the conserved cysteine through the conserved F or W. D genes are given only for firm matches. The listing skips clone size in some rows; elsewhere it reads once, few, many or a size class.

NA | TRBJ2-3 | NA | TRBV5-4 | TGTGCCAGCAGCTTGGTCCATGGGCCGGATACGCAGTATTTT | CASSLVHGPDTQYF
NA | TRBJ1-1 | TRBD1 | TRBV10-2 | TGCGCCAGCCTGCCCCCGACAGGGCTGAACACTGAAGCTTTCTTT | CASLPPTGLNTEAFF
NA | TRBJ2-7 | TRBD1 | TRBV28 | TGTGCCAGCAGCAGGACAGGGGGACCCTACGAGCAGTACTTC | CASSRTGGPYEQYF
NA | TRBJ1-2 | NA | TRBV11-2 | TGTGCCAGCAGCCAAGTTAGCGGGGGCTATGGCTACACCTTC | CASSQVSGGYGYTF
NA | TRBJ2-6 | NA | TRBV14 | TGTGCCAGCAGCCAAGAAGGGAGCCTCTCTGGGGCCAACGTCCTGACTTTC | CASSQEGSLSGANVLTF
NA | TRBJ1-1 | NA | TRBV5-4 | TGTGCCAGCAGCTTGGGCGCGGGGGTCACCCTGAACACTGAAGCTTTCTTT | CASSLGAGVTLNTEAFF
NA | TRBJ1-6 | TRBD1 | TRBV10-3 | TGTGCCATCAGTGTAGAGGGACAGGGTAATTCACCCCTCCACTTT | CAISVEGQGNSPLHF
NA | TRBJ2-7 | NA | TRBV9 | TGTGCCAGCAGCGTAGCTACTTTTGAGGGGGACCAACCCTCTAGCTCCTACGAGCAGTACTTC | CASSVATFEGDQPSSSYEQYF
NA | TRBJ2-1 | NA | TRBV7-9 | TGTGCCAGCAGCCTCCGCGGGATCGATGAGCAGTTCTTC | CASSLRGIDEQFF
NA | TRBJ2-2 | TRBD2 | TRBV9 | TGTGCCAGCAGCCAGCGGGGGGCTACGAACACCGGGGAGCTGTTTTTT | CASSQRGATNTGELFF
few | TRBJ1-6 | TRBD1 | TRBV6-4 | TGTGCCAGCAGTGCCACAGGGGATAATTCACCCCTCCACTTT | CASSATGDNSPLHF
NA | TRBJ1-2 | TRBD1 | TRBV10-1 | TGCGCCAGCAGCGGTCCCGGGACAGGAACCTATGGCTACACCTTC | CASSGPGTGTYGYTF
NA | TRBJ1-5 | TRBD1 | TRBV25-1 | TGTGCCAGCAGTGACACAGGGGCAAGGGGCAATCAGCCCCAGCATTTT | CASSDTGARGNQPQHF
NA | TRBJ1-1 | NA | TRBV5-4 | TGTGCCAGCAGCTCCAAGAAGACAGGCCCCTACATGAACACTGAAGCTTTCTTT | CASSSKKTGPYMNTEAFF
NA | TRBJ2-6 | NA | TRBV10-2 | TGCGCCAGCGAGAACCCCCCGCTCAACGTCCTGACTTTC | CASENPPLNVLTF
NA | TRBJ1-1 | NA | TRBV27 | TGTGCCAGCAGCTACGGGAGGAGAGTAGTCAGGGCTTTCTTT | CASSYGRRVVRAFF
NA | TRBJ2-1 | TRBD2 | TRBV7-2 | TGTGCCAGCAGCTGGCCGGGACTAGAATACAATGAGCAGTTCTTC | CASSWPGLEYNEQFF
NA | TRBJ1-1 | TRBD1 | TRBV11-3 | TGTGCCAGCAGTCAAGACAGGGCCACTGAAGCTTTCTTT | CASSQDRATEAFF
NA | TRBJ1-5 | NA | TRBV5-1 | TGCGCCAGCAGCAGGTCCGGGTTGGAGCCCCAGCATTTT | CASSRSGLEPQHF
NA | TRBJ1-5 | TRBD1 | TRBV4-1 | TGCGCCAGCAGCCAATTAACAGGGGACCAGCCCCAGCATTTT | CASSQLTGDQPQHF
NA | TRBJ1-2 | TRBD1 | TRBV6-5 | TGTGCCAGCAGTGGACAGGAGTATGGCTACACCTTC | CASSGQEYGYTF
NA | TRBJ1-2 | NA | TRBV28 | TGTGCCAGCACCAGGGGCAGGCCCTATGGCTACACCTTC | CASTRGRPYGYTF
NA | TRBJ2-1 | TRBD2 | TRBV28 | TGTGCCACCACCTCAAGCGGGGCCCCTAGCTCCTGCAATGAGCAGTTCTTC | CATTSSGAPSSCNEQFF
NA | TRBJ1-3 | NA | TRBV27 | TGTGCCAGCAGGAGTACAGGGAATGCCTTTTGGTGGGACACCATATATTTT | CASRSTGNAFWWDTIYF
few | TRBJ1-1 | TRBD1 | TRBV18 | TGTGCCAGCTCAGAGAGACAGGGGGCGTCGACTGAAGCTTTCTTT | CASSERQGASTEAFF
NA | TRBJ1-4 | TRBD1 | TRBV15 | TGTGCCACCAGCAGAGGACAGGGTTATGAAAAACTGTTTTTT | CATSRGQGYEKLFF
NA | TRBJ1-4 | TRBD1 | TRBV5-4 | TGTGCCAGCAGCCTTGGACAGGGGGCGGGGGAAAAACTGTTTTTT | CASSLGQGAGEKLFF
NA | TRBJ2-5 | TRBD1 | TRBV4-1 | TGCGCCAGCAAGGGACAGTTGCAAGAGACCCAGTACTTC | CASKGQLQETQYF
NA | TRBJ1-1 | NA | TRBV2 | TGTGCCAGCAGTGAAGCGCTTCTCGAGTTCACTGAAGCTTTCTTT | CASSEALLEFTEAFF
NA | TRBJ1-5 | TRBD1 | TRBV6-1 | TGTGCCAGCATACAGGGGGCGCTTAGCAATCAGCCCCAGCATTTT | CASIQGALSNQPQHF
NA | TRBJ2-7 | TRBD2 | TRBV4-1 | TGCGCCAGCAGCCAAGCCGCAGCGGGGACCCGGGCGTGGGAGCAGTACTTC | CASSQAAAGTRAWEQYF
NA | TRBJ2-3 | TRBD2 | TRBV6-6 | TGTGCCAGCCACTCCTGGCGGGGGGGGAGCACAGATACGCAGTATTTT | CASHSWRGGSTDTQYF
NA | TRBJ1-5 | NA | TRBV5-8 | TGTGCCAGCAGCGGTGGACAGAAGGTGAATCAGCCCCAGCATTTT | CASSGGQKVNQPQHF
NA | TRBJ1-1 | NA | TRBV5-4 | TGTGCCAGCAGCTTAGACAGAAGCAACACTGAAGCTTTCTTT | CASSLDRSNTEAFF
NA | TRBJ2-7 | NA | TRBV11-1 | TGTGCCAGCAGCCCCCTCACGAGCTCCTACGAGCAGTACTTC | CASSPLTSSYEQYF
NA | TRBJ2-6 | NA | TRBV19 | TGTGCCAGTAGACCCGGGGTTTCTGGGGCCAACGTCCTGACTTTC | CASRPGVSGANVLTF
NA | TRBJ1-2 | NA | TRBV6-6 | TGTGCCAGCAGCCCCTCGAGGAACTCGAGAACCTGGGGCTACACCTTC | CASSPSRNSRTWGYTF
NA | TRBJ2-3 | TRBD2 | TRBV28 | TGTGCCAGCAGTTTCCTAGCGGGGATCAAAGATACGCAGTATTTT | CASSFLAGIKDTQYF
NA | TRBJ2-3 | NA | TRBV21-1 | TGTGCCAGCAGCAAGTCACGGTCACGGCAGGGGCGATCACCAAACGTCTCAGATACGCAGTATTTT | CASSKSRSRQGRSPNVSDTQYF
NA | TRBJ1-1 | NA | TRBV5-1 | TGCGCCAGCAGCGTTATGAGGGTCGACACTGAAGCTTTCTTT | CASSVMRVDTEAFF
NA | TRBJ2-1 | TRBD2 | TRBV15 | TGTGCCACCAGCAGGGAACCCGGGACTAGCGGTCCTGAGCAGTTCTTC | CATSREPGTSGPEQFF
NA | TRBJ1-5 | NA | TRBV18 | TGTGCCAGCTCACCATTCGGGGGGGCTGGCAATCAGCCCCAGCATTTT | CASSPFGGAGNQPQHF
many | TRBJ2-7 | NA | TRBV7-9 | TGTGCCACAGGACTGCCTCCCGAGCAGTACTTC | CATGLPPEQYF
NA | TRBJ2-7 | NA | TRBV2 | TGTGCCAGCAGTGGTCCGGGGGGCACCGACGAGCAGTACTTC | CASSGPGGTDEQYF
NA | TRBJ2-5 | NA | TRBV13 | TGTGCCAGCAGCCGGGACTCCCAAGAGACCCAGTACTTC | CASSRDSQETQYF
NA | TRBJ2-1 | TRBD2 | TRBV7-6 | TGTGCCAGCAGCAACCCAGCGGGGGGCCTCTTGAGCTCCTACAATGAGCAGTTCTTC | CASSNPAGGLLSSYNEQFF
NA | TRBJ1-1 | NA | TRBV11-2 | TGTGCCAGCCGTCCCTCGCGGGTCGCTACCACTGAAGCTTTCTTT | CASRPSRVATTEAFF
NA | TRBJ2-3 | TRBD1 | TRBV4-1 | TGCGCCAGCAGCCAACGAGGGACAGGGAGAAATACGCAGTATTTT | CASSQRGTGRNTQYF
NA | TRBJ1-1 | TRBD1 | TRBV29-1 | TGCAGCGTTGTAGGGGGCAAGACTGAAGCTTTCTTT | CSVVGGKTEAFF
NA | TRBJ2-7 | TRBD1 | TRBV6-1 | TGTGCCAGCAGGGGGACAGGGGGCGCAAACGAGCAGTACTTC | CASRGTGGANEQYF
few | TRBJ1-2 | TRBD1 | TRBV5-1 | TGCGCCAGCAGCGGACAGGGAGGGTATGGCTACACCTTC | CASSGQGGYGYTF
NA | TRBJ2-3 | NA | TRBV7-9 | TGTGCCAGCAGCCCCCTAATTGACTCGAGCACAGATACGCAGTATTTT | CASSPLIDSSTDTQYF
NA | TRBJ2-7 | NA | TRBV6-6 | TGTGCCAGCAGTACGACCCGGACTGGGGGGGAGCAGTACTTC | CASSTTRTGGEQYF
once | TRBJ1-3 | NA | TRBV7-8 | TGTGCCAGCAGCTTACGAAGCACTGGAAACACCATATATTTT | CASSLRSTGNTIYF
few | TRBJ2-3 | NA | TRBV19 | TGTGCCAGTAGTATCCGTCGGGCAGATACGCAGTATTTT | CASSIRRADTQYF
NA | TRBJ2-1 | TRBD2 | TRBV7-8 | TGTGCCAGCAGCTCTCTTCCCTCGGCGGGGGGGGAGTATGAGCAGTTCTTC | CASSSLPSAGGEYEQFF
NA | TRBJ2-7 | TRBD2 | TRBV6-6 | TGTGCCAGCAATGGACTAGCGGGGGAGACCTACGAGCAGTACTTC | CASNGLAGETYEQYF
NA | TRBJ2-7 | TRBD1 | TRBV18 | TGTGCCAGCTCACCTGGGACAGGGGACCTCTACGAGCAGTACTTC | CASSPGTGDLYEQYF
NA | TRBJ2-6 | TRBD1 | TRBV28 | TGTGCCAGCACAACAGGGGGTTCAGGGGCCAACGTCCTGACTTTC | CASTTGGSGANVLTF
NA | TRBJ1-4 | NA | TRBV2 | TGTGCCAGCAGCCAATTTTCAACTAATGAAAAACTGTTTTTT | CASSQFSTNEKLFF